Listed below are T cell receptor beta chains from one sample, sequenced in a study of blood T cell repertoires in COVID-19. The table came from immunoSEQ multiplex PCR; TCRdb's copy has only in-frame clones and leaves some out. The data show some 150,000 clones, 75% to 90% seen once. The sequenced material came from peripheral blood. All receptors come from a man aged 45-60 years with active COVID-19. The CDR3 runs from the conserved cysteine through the conserved F or W. The order of the fields is D gene, V gene, J gene, clone size, CDR3 DNA, CDR3 protein. D genes are given only for firm matches. The size of a clone is reported for some rows only, either as once, few or many, or as a class for expanded clones.

>.|TRBV5-4|TRBJ1-2|.
TGTGCCAGCAGCCCGACAATCGACAGATCCTATGGCTACACCTTC
CASSPTIDRSYGYTF
>.|TRBV11-2|TRBJ2-2|.
TGTGCCAGCAGCTTAGAGATAGCGAACACCGGGGAGCTGTTTTTT
CASSLEIANTGELFF
>.|TRBV6-5|TRBJ1-5|.
TGTGCCAGCAGTTCACGACAGACTTATCAGCCCCAGCATTTT
CASSSRQTYQPQHF
>.|TRBV11-2|TRBJ2-7|.
TGTGCCAGCAGCCATCTGGGGGCCCCGGGGGAGCAGTACTTC
CASSHLGAPGEQYF
>.|TRBV18|TRBJ1-4|.
TGTGCCAGCTCACTACAGGGATTCGATGAAAAACTGTTTTTT
CASSLQGFDEKLFF
>.|TRBV27|TRBJ1-6|.
TGTGCCAGCAGTTTAGGTCTCCAGGGAAGAAGCTCACCCCTCCACTTT
CASSLGLQGRSSPLHF
>.|TRBV21-1|TRBJ1-2|few
TGTGCCAGCAGCAAAGCGCTAAGAGGCAGGGGGCTGGACCTCTATGGCTACACCTTC
CASSKALRGRGLDLYGYTF
>TRBD2|TRBV10-3|TRBJ2-7|few
TGTGCCATCGGGCGGGGGGGAGATACCTACGAGCAGTACTTC
CAIGRGGDTYEQYF
>TRBD1|TRBV6-5|TRBJ2-7|.
TGTGCCAGCAGTTACTCGACAGGGACCTACGAGCAGTACTTC
CASSYSTGTYEQYF
>.|TRBV3-1/TRBV3-2|TRBJ2-1|.
TGTGCCAGCAGCCAAGATCAGGGGTACGATGAGCAGTTCTTC
CASSQDQGYDEQFF
>.|TRBV27|TRBJ1-5|.
TGTGCCAGCAGTCCGGAGCGGGGGGCCCAGCCCCAGCATTTT
CASSPERGAQPQHF
>.|TRBV3-1/TRBV3-2|TRBJ2-1|.
TGTGCCAGCAGCCAAAAAGGGGGTGAGCAGTTCTTC
CASSQKGGEQFF
>TRBD1|TRBV4-1|TRBJ1-1|.
TGCGCCAGCAGCCCCAACGGACAGGGCGCTGAAGCTTTCTTT
CASSPNGQGAEAFF
>.|TRBV6-2/TRBV6-3|TRBJ1-2|.
TGTGCCAGCAGTTCGCCGAATAGTCAGCGGGTCTTAACTAACTATGGCTACACCTTC
CASSSPNSQRVLTNYGYTF
>TRBD1|TRBV5-1|TRBJ2-7|.
TGCGCCAGCAGCGCGGGACAGGGGAGAAGGCTGTACTTC
CASSAGQGRRLYF
>TRBD1|TRBV11-1|TRBJ1-2|.
TGTGCCAGCAGCCCCCGACAGGGTTGGAACTATGGCTACACCTTC
CASSPRQGWNYGYTF
>TRBD2|TRBV12-3/TRBV12-4|TRBJ2-1|.
TGTGCCACGAGACTAGCGGGGGCGTATGAGCAGTTCTTC
CATRLAGAYEQFF
>TRBD1|TRBV16|TRBJ1-6|few
TGTGCCAGCAGCCAACAAGGGCAGGGGGATTCACCCCTCCACTTT
CASSQQGQGDSPLHF
>.|TRBV15|TRBJ2-5|.
TGTGCCACCAGCAGAGATCGGCTAGCGCAAGGAACCCAGTACTTC
CATSRDRLAQGTQYF
>.|TRBV30|TRBJ1-5|few
TGTGCCTGGAGTCGTCTGGGAGTAACCGACAATCAGCCCCAGCATTTT
CAWSRLGVTDNQPQHF
>.|TRBV21-1|TRBJ2-1|.
TGTGCCAGCAGCTCCGGGGAGCGGGGGGGAAACAATGAGCAGTTCTTC
CASSSGERGGNNEQFF
>.|TRBV6-5|TRBJ1-2|.
TGTGCCAGCAGTTACTCGGAGCTTTTAGGCTACACCTTC
CASSYSELLGYTF